This T cell receptor beta chain was observed in a study of T cell responses to AZD1222 COVID-19 vaccine. Study summary: Pooling was applied to second doses at about 4 or about 12 weeks.

Study-level results: Spike-specific TCRs gained breadth and depth after people received two AZD1222 doses. It should be noted that donors were predominantly white British and more often female, and clonal diversity was possibly underestimated. Only six individuals given AZD1222 were seropositive at baseline.

As concerns this clone: No antigen is known for it.

TCRdb's table, derived via immunoSEQ multiplex PCR, lists solely in-frame clones and lacks some. Of 100,000 to 150,000 clones listed, about nine tenths are singletons. The germline V gene encodes CDR1 SGHTA and CDR2 FQGNSA. The J segment lost 5 bases and the V segment lost 6 bases, leaving 6 bases of the junction unmatched. The CDR3 length is 13 residues. This sample comprised peripheral blood, obtained on day 0 of AZD1222 vaccination. V is TRBV7-2 and J is TRBJ1-2; 7 bases match TRBD1. The sequence was obtained from an adult in good health. The CDR3 bases are TGTGCCAGCAGGAGGACAGGCCCTTATGGCTACACCTTC. It yields the protein CASRRTGPYGYTF.